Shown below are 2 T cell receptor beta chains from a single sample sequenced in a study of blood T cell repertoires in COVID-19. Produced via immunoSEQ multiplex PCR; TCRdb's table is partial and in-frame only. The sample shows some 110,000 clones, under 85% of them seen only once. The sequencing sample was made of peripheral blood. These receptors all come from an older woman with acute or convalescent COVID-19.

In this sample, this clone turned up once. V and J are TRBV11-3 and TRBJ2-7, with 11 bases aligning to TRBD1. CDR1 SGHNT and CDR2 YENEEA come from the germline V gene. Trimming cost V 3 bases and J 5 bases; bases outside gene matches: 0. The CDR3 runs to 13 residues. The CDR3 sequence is CASSLDRGHEQYF. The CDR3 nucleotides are TGTGCCAGCAGCTTGGACAGGGGGCACGAGCAGTACTTC. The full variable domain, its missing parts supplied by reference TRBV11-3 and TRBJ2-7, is EAGVVQSPRYKIIEKKQPVAFWCNPISGHNTLYWYLQNLGQGPELLIRYENEEAVDDSQLPKDRFSAERLKGVDSTLKIQPAELGDSAVYLCASSLDRGHEQYFGPGTRLTVT.

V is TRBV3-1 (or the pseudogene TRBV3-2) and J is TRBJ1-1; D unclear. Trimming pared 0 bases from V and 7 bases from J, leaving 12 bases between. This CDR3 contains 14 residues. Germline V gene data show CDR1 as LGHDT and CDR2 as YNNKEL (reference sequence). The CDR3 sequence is CASSQDWRGGEAFF. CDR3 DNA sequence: TGTGCCAGCAGCCAAGACTGGAGAGGAGGTGAAGCTTTCTTT.